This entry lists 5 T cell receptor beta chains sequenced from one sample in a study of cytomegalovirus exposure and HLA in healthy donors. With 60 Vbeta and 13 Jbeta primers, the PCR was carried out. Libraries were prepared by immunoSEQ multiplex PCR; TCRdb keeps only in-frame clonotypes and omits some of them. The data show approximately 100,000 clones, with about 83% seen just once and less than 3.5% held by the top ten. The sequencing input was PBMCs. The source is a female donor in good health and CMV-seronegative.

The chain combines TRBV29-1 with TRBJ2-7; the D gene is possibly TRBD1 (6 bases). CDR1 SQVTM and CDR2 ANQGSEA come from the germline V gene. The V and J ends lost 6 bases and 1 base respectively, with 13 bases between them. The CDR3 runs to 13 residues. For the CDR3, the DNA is TGCAGCGTACGCCGGGACACATCCTACGAGCAGTACTTC. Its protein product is CSVRRDTSYEQYF.

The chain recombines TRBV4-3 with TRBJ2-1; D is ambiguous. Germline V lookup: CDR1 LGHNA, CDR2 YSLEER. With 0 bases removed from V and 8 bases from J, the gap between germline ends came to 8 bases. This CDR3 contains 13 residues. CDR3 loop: CASSQDLVYEQFF. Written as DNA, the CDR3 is TGCGCCAGCAGCCAAGACCTTGTCTATGAGCAGTTCTTC.

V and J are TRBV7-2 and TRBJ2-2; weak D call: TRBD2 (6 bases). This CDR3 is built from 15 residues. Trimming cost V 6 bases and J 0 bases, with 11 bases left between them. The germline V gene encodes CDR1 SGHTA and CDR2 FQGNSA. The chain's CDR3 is CASSLLAPNTGELFF. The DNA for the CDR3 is TGTGCCAGCAGTTTACTAGCCCCGAACACCGGGGAGCTGTTTTTT.

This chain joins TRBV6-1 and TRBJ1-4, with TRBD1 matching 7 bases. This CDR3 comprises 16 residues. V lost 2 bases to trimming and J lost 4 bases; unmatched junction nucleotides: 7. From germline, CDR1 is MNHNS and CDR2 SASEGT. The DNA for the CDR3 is TGTGCCAGCAGTGAACAGGGACAGAGAGTTAATGAAAAACTGTTTTTT. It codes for CASSEQGQRVNEKLFF.

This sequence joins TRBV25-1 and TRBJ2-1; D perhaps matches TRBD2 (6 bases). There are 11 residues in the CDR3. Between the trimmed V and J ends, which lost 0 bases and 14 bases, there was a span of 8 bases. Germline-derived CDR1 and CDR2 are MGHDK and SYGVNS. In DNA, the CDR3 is TGTGCCAGCAGTGAATATTGGAGGGAGTTCTTC. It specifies CASSEYWREFF.